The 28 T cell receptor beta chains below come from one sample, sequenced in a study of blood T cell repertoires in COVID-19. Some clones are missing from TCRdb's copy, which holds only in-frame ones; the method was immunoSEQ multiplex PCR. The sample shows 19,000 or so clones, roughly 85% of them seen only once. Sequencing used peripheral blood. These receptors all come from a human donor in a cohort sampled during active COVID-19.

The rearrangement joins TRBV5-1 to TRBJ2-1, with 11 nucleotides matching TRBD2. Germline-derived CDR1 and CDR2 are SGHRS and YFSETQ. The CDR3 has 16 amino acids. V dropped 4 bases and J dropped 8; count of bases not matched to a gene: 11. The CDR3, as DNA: TGCGCCAGCAGCAGCTTAGCGGGGGGGCCCCTGTATGAGCAGTTCTTC. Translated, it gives CASSSLAGGPLYEQFF.

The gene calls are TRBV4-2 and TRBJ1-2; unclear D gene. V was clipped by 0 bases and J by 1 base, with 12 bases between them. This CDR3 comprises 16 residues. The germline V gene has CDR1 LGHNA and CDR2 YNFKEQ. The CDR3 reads CASSQEVGTSNYGYTF. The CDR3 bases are TGTGCCAGCAGCCAAGAGGTTGGCACCAGTAACTATGGCTACACCTTC.

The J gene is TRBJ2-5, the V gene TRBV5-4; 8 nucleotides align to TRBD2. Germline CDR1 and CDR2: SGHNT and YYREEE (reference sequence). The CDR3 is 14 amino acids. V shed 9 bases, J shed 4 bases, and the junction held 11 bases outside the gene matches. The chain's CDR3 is CATLATSEGETQYF. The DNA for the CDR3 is TGTGCCACCTTGGCGACTAGCGAGGGAGAGACCCAGTACTTC.

CDR3 nucleotides: TGCGCCAGCAGCAAAGCCGGGACAGGGGGCAGAACTGAAGCTTTCTTT. It translates to CASSKAGTGGRTEAFF. This chain joins TRBV5-1 and TRBJ1-1; 12 nucleotides agree with TRBD1. This CDR3 contains 16 residues. The germline V gene has CDR1 SGHRS and CDR2 YFSETQ. Germline trimming cut 4 bases from V and 5 bases from J; bases unmatched to any gene: 9. The full variable domain, rest sourced from reference TRBV5-1 and TRBJ1-1, is KAGVTQTPRYLIKTRGQQVTLSCSPISGHRSVSWYQQTPGQGLQFLFEYFSETQRNKGNFPGRFSGRQFSNSRSEMNVSTLELGDSALYLCASSKAGTGGRTEAFFGQGTRLTVV.

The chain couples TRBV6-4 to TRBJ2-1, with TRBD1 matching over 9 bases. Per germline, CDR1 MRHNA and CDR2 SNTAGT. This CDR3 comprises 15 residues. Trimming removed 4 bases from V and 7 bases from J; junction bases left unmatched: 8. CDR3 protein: CASSGQGVPRNEQFF. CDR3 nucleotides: TGTGCCAGCAGTGGACAGGGGGTCCCTCGGAATGAGCAGTTCTTC.

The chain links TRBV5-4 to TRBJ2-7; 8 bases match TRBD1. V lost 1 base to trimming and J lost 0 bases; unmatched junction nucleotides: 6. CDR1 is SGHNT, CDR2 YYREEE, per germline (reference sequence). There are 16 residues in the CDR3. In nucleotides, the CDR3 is TGTGCCAGCAGCTTGCAAGGGACAGGATTCTCCTACGAGCAGTACTTC. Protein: CASSLQGTGFSYEQYF.

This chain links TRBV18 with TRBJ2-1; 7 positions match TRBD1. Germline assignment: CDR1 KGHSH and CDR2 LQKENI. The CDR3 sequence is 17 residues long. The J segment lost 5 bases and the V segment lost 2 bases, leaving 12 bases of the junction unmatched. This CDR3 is CASSPFEGASRNNEQFF. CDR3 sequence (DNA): TGTGCCAGCTCACCATTTGAGGGGGCTAGTAGGAACAATGAGCAGTTCTTC.

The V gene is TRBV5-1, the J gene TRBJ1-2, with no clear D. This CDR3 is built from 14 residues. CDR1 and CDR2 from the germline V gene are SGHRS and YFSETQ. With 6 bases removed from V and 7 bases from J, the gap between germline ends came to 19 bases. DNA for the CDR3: TGCGCCAGCACTCCTGAGGGCATCAGAAGTGGCTACACCTTC. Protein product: CASTPEGIRSGYTF.

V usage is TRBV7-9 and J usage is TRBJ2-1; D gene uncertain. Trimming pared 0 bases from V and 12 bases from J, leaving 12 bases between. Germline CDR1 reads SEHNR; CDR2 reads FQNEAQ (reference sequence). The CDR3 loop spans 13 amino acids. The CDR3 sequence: CASSLASGLGQFF. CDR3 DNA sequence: TGTGCCAGCAGCTTAGCGTCTGGGCTGGGGCAGTTCTTC.

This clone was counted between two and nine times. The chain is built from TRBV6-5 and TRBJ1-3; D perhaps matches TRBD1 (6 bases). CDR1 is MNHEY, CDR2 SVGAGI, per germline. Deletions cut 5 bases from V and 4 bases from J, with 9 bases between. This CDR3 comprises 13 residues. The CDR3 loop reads CASSRDNGNTIYF. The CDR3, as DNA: TGTGCCAGCAGTAGGGACAACGGAAACACCATATATTTT.

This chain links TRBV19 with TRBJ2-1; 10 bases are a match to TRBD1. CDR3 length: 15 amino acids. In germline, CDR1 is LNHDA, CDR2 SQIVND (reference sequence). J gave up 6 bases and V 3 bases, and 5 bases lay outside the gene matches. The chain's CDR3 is CASSIPGTGVNEQFF. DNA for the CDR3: TGTGCCAGTAGTATCCCCGGGACAGGGGTCAATGAGCAGTTCTTC.

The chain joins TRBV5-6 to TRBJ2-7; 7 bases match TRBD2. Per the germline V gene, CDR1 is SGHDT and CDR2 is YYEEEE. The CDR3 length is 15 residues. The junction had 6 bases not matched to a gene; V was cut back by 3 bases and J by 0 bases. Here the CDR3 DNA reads TGTGCCAGCAGCTGGGGGGGAGCTAACTCCTACGAGCAGTACTTC. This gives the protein CASSWGGANSYEQYF.

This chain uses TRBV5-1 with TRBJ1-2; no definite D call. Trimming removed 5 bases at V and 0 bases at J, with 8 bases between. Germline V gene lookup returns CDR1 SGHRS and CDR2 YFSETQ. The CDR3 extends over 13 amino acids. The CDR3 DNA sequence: TGCGCCAGCAGAGAGGTAGCTAACTATGGCTACACCTTC. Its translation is CASREVANYGYTF.

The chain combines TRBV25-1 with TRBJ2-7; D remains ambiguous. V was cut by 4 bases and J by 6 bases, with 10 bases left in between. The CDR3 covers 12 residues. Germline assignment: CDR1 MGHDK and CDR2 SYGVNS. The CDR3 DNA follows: TGTGCCAGCAGTGTTGAGACTGGCGAGCAGTACTTC. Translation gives CASSVETGEQYF.

The CDR3 is CASSPASGTGGNEQYF. CDR3 DNA sequence: TGTGCCAGCAGCCCCGCCTCAGGGACAGGGGGCAACGAGCAGTACTTC. The chain couples TRBV6-6 to TRBJ2-7, with 12 bases fitting TRBD1. J lost 5 bases, V lost 6 bases, and 11 bases had no gene match. There are 16 residues in the CDR3. Germline V gives CDR1 MNHNY, CDR2 SVGAGI (reference sequence).

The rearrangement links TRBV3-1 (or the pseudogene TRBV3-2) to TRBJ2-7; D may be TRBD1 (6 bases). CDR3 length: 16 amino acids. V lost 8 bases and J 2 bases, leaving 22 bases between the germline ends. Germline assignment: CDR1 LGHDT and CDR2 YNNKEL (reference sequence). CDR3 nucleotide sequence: TGTGCCAGCGGCGCCTTCAGGGGCCAGCTAGCCTACGAGCAGTACTTC. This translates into CASGAFRGQLAYEQYF.

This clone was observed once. The CDR3 nucleotides read TGTGCCAGCAGTTACTCCGGGGGACTGAACACTGAAGCTTTCTTT. Translated: CASSYSGGLNTEAFF. The chain employs TRBV6-2 or TRBV6-3 and TRBJ1-1; weak D call: TRBD1 (5 bases). V gave up 0 bases and J gave up 0 bases, with 8 bases separating them. Germline loops: CDR1 MNHEY, CDR2 SVGEGT. The CDR3 is made up of 15 amino acids.

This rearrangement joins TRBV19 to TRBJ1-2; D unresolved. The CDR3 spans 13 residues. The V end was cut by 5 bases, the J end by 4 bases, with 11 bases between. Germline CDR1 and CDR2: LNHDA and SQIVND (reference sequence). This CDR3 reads CASSPRNVYGYTF. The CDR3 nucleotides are TGTGCCAGTAGTCCCAGGAATGTCTATGGCTACACCTTC. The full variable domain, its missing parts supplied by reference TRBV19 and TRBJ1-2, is DGGITQSPKYLFRKEGQNVTLSCEQNLNHDAMYWYRQDPGQGLRLIYYSQIVNDFQKGDIAEGYSVSREKKESFPLTVTSAQKNPTAFYLCASSPRNVYGYTFGSGTRLTVV.

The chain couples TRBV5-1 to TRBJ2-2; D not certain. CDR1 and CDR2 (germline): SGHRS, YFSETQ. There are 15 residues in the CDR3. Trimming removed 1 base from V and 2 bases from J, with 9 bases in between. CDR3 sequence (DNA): TGCGCCAGCAGCTTGCGTAGCCAAAACACCGGGGAGCTGTTTTTT. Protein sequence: CASSLRSQNTGELFF.

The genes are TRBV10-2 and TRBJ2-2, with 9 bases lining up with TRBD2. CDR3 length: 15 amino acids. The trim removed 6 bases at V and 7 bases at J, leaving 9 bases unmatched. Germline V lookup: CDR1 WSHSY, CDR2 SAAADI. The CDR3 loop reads CASRKTSGTGGELFF. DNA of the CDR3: TGCGCCAGCAGAAAGACTAGCGGTACGGGCGGGGAGCTGTTTTTT.

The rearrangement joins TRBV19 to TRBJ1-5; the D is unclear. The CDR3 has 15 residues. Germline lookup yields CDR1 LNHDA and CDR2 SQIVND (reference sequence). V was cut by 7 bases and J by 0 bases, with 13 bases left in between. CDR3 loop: CASIPFGSSNQPQHF. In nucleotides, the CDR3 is TGTGCCAGTATTCCATTCGGGAGTAGCAATCAGCCCCAGCATTTT.

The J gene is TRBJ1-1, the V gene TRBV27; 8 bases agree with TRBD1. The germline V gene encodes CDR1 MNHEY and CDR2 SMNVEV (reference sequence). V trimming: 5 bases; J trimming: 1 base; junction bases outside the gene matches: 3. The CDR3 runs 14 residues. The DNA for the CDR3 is TGTGCCAGCAGTCGGACAGGGAGGAACACTGAAGCTTTCTTT. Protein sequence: CASSRTGRNTEAFF.

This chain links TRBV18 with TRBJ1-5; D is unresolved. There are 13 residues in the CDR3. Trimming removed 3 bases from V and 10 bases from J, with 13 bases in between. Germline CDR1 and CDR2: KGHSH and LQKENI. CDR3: CASSPTLPPPQHF. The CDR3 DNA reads TGTGCCAGCTCACCTACTCTACCTCCACCCCAGCATTTT.

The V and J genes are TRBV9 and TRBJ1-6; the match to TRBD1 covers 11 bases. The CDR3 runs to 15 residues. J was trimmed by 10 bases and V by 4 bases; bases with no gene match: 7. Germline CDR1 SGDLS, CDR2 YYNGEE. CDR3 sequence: CASSPGGTGGSPLHF. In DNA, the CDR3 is TGTGCCAGCAGCCCCGGGGGGACAGGGGGGTCACCCCTCCACTTT.

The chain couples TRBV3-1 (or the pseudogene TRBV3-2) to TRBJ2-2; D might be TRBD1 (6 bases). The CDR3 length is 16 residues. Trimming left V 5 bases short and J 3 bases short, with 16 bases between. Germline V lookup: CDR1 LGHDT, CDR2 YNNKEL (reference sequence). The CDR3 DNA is TGTGCCAGCAGCGTCAGGGGAACCGAATACACCGGGGAGCTGTTTTTT. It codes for CASSVRGTEYTGELFF.

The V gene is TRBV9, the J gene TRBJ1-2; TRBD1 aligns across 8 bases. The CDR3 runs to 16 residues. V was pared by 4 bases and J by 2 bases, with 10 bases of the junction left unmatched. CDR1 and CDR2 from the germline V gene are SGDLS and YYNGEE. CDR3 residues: CASSLRGQAGNYGYTF. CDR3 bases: TGTGCCAGCAGCCTAAGGGGACAGGCCGGGAACTATGGCTACACCTTC.

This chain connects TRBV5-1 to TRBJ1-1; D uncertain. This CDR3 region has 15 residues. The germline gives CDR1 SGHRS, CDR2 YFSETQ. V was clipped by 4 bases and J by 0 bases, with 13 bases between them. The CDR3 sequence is CASSQDGVMNTEAFF. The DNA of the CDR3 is TGCGCCAGCAGCCAGGACGGGGTGATGAACACTGAAGCTTTCTTT. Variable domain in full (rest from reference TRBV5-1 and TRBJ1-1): KAGVTQTPRYLIKTRGQQVTLSCSPISGHRSVSWYQQTPGQGLQFLFEYFSETQRNKGNFPGRFSGRQFSNSRSEMNVSTLELGDSALYLCASSQDGVMNTEAFFGQGTRLTVV.

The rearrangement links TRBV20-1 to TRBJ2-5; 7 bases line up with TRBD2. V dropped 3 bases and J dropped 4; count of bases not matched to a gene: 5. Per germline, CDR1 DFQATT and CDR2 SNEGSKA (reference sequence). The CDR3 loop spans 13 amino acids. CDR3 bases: TGCAGTGCTAGTGGGCTAGCGGTAGAGACCCAGTACTTC. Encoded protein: CSASGLAVETQYF.